This T cell receptor beta chain was identified during a study of blood T cell repertoires in COVID-19. Here immunoSEQ multiplex PCR was the method, and the copy in TCRdb shows in-frame clones only, minus some. The sample has 150,000 or so clones, 80% to 90% seen once. The CDR3 length is 16 residues. Germline values: CDR1 LNHDA, CDR2 SQIVND (reference sequence). J was trimmed by 4 bases and V by 3 bases; bases with no gene match: 10. This clonotype was obtained from a woman older than 75 with acute or convalescent COVID-19. The sequenced sample consisted of peripheral blood. This chain connects TRBV19 to TRBJ1-2; 8 bases line up with TRBD1. The CDR3 region has the DNA TGTGCCAGTAGTATTGGACAGGGCGCCCAGAGCTATGGCTACACCTTC. The encoded protein is CASSIGQGAQSYGYTF. The whole variable domain, remainder taken from reference TRBV19 and TRBJ1-2, is DGGITQSPKYLFRKEGQNVTLSCEQNLNHDAMYWYRQDPGQGLRLIYYSQIVNDFQKGDIAEGYSVSREKKESFPLTVTSAQKNPTAFYLCASSIGQGAQSYGYTFGSGTRLTVV.